This is a list of T cell receptor beta chains from one sample in a study of beta chain features in type 1 diabetes. The protocol was immunoSEQ multiplex PCR, while the TCRdb copy is restricted to in-frame clones and leaves out a portion. The sample holds about 620,000 clones, 15% to 17% seen once. The sample consisted of naive CD4+ T cells from blood. These receptors all come from a man younger than 30 in good health. CDR3s include the opening cysteine and the closing phenylalanine or tryptophan. The D gene is left open where the match is weak. Size tells how often a clone was seen (once, few, many) or the class of an expanded clone, and some rows leave it out.

cdr3_nt: TGTGCCTGCAGCCCCACCCGGGACGGCAATGAGCAGTTCTTC
cdr3_aa: CACSPTRDGNEQFF
v_call: TRBV7-2
clone_size: -
d_call: -
j_call: TRBJ2-1

cdr3_nt: TGTGCCAGCAGCCCGGAGAGGCATGTGCAGTACTTC
cdr3_aa: CASSPERHVQYF
v_call: TRBV27
clone_size: -
d_call: -
j_call: TRBJ2-7

cdr3_nt: TGTGCCAGCAGCTTAGAGGAGAGAGCTGAAGCTTTCTTT
cdr3_aa: CASSLEERAEAFF
v_call: TRBV7-2
clone_size: few
d_call: -
j_call: TRBJ1-1

cdr3_nt: TGTGCCATCAGTGAGTCGGGCCCAAACTATGGCTACACCTTC
cdr3_aa: CAISESGPNYGYTF
v_call: TRBV10-3
clone_size: -
d_call: -
j_call: TRBJ1-2

cdr3_nt: TGCGCCAGCAGCCCGGACAGGGACCCGAACACCGGGGAGCTGTTTTTT
cdr3_aa: CASSPDRDPNTGELFF
v_call: TRBV5-1
clone_size: -
d_call: TRBD1
j_call: TRBJ2-2

cdr3_nt: TGTGCCAGCACGTCGGAGACAACTACTAATGAAAAACTGTTTTTT
cdr3_aa: CASTSETTTNEKLFF
v_call: TRBV2
clone_size: few
d_call: -
j_call: TRBJ1-4

cdr3_nt: TGCAGCGTGAGGGATCTCTTCTCCTACGAGCAGTACTTC
cdr3_aa: CSVRDLFSYEQYF
v_call: TRBV29-1
clone_size: few
d_call: -
j_call: TRBJ2-7

cdr3_nt: TGTGCCAGCAGCTTAGTAGGGACAACCAACACTGAAGCTTTCTTT
cdr3_aa: CASSLVGTTNTEAFF
v_call: TRBV7-2
clone_size: -
d_call: -
j_call: TRBJ1-1

cdr3_nt: TGTGCCAGCAGAGGACAGGGAGTTTATGGAAACACCATATATTTT
cdr3_aa: CASRGQGVYGNTIYF
v_call: TRBV5-4
clone_size: once
d_call: TRBD1
j_call: TRBJ1-3

cdr3_nt: TGCGCCAGCAGCTCGGGACAGCTGGAGACCGGGGAGCTGTTTTTT
cdr3_aa: CASSSGQLETGELFF
v_call: TRBV5-1
clone_size: few
d_call: TRBD1
j_call: TRBJ2-2

cdr3_nt: TGCGCCAGCAGCTCGTACCGGGACAGGGGGAAATACGAGCAGTACTTC
cdr3_aa: CASSSYRDRGKYEQYF
v_call: TRBV5-1
clone_size: few
d_call: TRBD1
j_call: TRBJ2-7

cdr3_nt: TGTGCCAGCAGCTTGGACCAAGGAGAGACCCAGTACTTC
cdr3_aa: CASSLDQGETQYF
v_call: TRBV11-3
clone_size: few
d_call: -
j_call: TRBJ2-5

cdr3_nt: TGTGCCACCATTAGACAGGGATACGAGCAGTACTTC
cdr3_aa: CATIRQGYEQYF
v_call: TRBV28
clone_size: few
d_call: TRBD1
j_call: TRBJ2-7

cdr3_nt: TGTGCCAGCAGCCCCGTAGTTGGGGGTAACAATGAGCAGTTCTTC
cdr3_aa: CASSPVVGGNNEQFF
v_call: TRBV9
clone_size: -
d_call: -
j_call: TRBJ2-1

cdr3_nt: TGCAGCGTTGCCCGGGGTCTAAGCTCCTACGAGCAGTACTTC
cdr3_aa: CSVARGLSSYEQYF
v_call: TRBV29-1
clone_size: -
d_call: -
j_call: TRBJ2-7

cdr3_nt: TGCAGCGTTGTTGGGGCGGACAGTAATGAAAAACTGTTTTTT
cdr3_aa: CSVVGADSNEKLFF
v_call: TRBV29-1
clone_size: -
d_call: -
j_call: TRBJ1-4

cdr3_nt: TGTGCCAGCAGCTTTATAGGTTACGAGCAGTACTTC
cdr3_aa: CASSFIGYEQYF
v_call: TRBV7-2
clone_size: few
d_call: -
j_call: TRBJ2-7